This T cell receptor beta chain was identified during a study of technical replicates of blood from several donors (dated by TCRdb to 2016 to 2017). Germline trimming: 1 base from V, 4 bases from J; junction bases outside gene matches: 13. The CDR3 covers 16 residues, taking in both the cysteine and the phenylalanine. The sequence is cut down to CDR3 DNA, 48 bases in frame from base 1. CDR1 and CDR2 were assigned from the germline V gene as SQVTM and ANQGSEA. For this clone: Its binding antigen is unknown. No base-level quality is on record; no much larger clone is a single base apart.

The library relied on the immunoSEQ multiplex PCR assay. Sourced from immuneACCESS, this table was stored by TCRdb with only in-frame sequences that have V and J called. A share of the clones is absent; for the studies checked, an unresolved V gene accounts for under half, and the remainder has no known explanation. For this sample there are approximately 75,000 clones; around 97% appear just once. Around 0.2% of the sample is taken by the ten largest. Specimen: T cells isolated from PBMCs. The chain couples TRBV29-1 to TRBJ2-7; TRBD2 matches 7 bases in the middle. This receptor was taken from a human donor in good health. The CDR3 loop reads CSVEVGGTTGFYEQYF. DNA sequence: TGCAGCGTTGAAGTCGGGGGGACTACTGGGTTTTACGAGCAGTACTTC.